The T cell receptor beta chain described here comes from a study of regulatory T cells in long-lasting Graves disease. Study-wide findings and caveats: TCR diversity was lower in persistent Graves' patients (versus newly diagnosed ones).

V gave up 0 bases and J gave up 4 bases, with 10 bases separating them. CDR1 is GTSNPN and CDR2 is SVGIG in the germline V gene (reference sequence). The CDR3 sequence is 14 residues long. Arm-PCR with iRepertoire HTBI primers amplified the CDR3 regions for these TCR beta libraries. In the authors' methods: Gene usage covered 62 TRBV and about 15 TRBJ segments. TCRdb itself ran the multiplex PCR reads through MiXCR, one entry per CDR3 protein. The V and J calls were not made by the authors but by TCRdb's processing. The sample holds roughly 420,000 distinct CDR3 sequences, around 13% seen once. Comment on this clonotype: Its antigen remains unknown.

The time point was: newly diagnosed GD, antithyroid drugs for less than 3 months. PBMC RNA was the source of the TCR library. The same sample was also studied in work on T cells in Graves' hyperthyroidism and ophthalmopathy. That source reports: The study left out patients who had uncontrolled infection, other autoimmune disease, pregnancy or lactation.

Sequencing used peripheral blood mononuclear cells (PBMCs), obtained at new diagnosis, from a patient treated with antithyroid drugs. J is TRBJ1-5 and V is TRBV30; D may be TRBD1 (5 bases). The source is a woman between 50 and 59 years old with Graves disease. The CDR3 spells CAWSVGDPNQPQHF. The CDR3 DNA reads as TGTGCCTGGAGTGTAGGGGACCCAAATCAGCCCCAGCATTTT. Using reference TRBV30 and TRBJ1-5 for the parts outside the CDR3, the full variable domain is SQTIHQWPATLVQPVGSPLSLECTVEGTSNPNLYWYRQAAGRGLQLLFYSVGIGQISSEVPQNLSASRPQDRQFILSSKKLLLSDSGFYLCAWSVGDPNQPQHFGDGTRLSIL.